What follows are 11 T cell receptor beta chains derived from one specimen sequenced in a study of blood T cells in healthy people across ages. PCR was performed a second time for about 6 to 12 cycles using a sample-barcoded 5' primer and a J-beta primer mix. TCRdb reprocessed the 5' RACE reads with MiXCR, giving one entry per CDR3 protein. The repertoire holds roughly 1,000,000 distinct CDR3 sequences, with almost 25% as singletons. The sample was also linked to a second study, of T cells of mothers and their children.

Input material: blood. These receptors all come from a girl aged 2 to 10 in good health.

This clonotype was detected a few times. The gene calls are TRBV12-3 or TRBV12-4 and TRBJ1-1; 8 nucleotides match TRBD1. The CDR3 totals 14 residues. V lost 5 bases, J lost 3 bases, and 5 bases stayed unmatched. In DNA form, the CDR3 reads TGTGCCAGCAGTCTTCAGACAGGGGACACTGAAGCTTTCTTT. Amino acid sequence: CASSLQTGDTEAFF.

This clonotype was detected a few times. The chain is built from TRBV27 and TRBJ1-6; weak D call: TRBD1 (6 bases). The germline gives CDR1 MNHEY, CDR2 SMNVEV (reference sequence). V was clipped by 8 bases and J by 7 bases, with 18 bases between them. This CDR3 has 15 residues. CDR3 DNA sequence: TGTGCCAGCCAGGGCACCTGGACAGACAATTCACCCCTCCACTTT. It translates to CASQGTWTDNSPLHF.

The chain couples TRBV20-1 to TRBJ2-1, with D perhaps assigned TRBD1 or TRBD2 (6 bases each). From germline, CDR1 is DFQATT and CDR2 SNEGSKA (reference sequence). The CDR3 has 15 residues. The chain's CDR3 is CSPTSGGRSYNEQFF. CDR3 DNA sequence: TGCAGCCCTACCTCCGGGGGCCGCTCCTACAATGAGCAGTTCTTC.

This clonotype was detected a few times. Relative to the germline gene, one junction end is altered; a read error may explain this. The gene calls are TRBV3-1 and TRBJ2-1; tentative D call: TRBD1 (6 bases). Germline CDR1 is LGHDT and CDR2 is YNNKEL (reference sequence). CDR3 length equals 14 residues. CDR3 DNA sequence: TGTGTCAGCAGCCAAGAGGGGGTCTCGGACGAGCAGTTCTTC. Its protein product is CVSSQEGVSDEQFF.

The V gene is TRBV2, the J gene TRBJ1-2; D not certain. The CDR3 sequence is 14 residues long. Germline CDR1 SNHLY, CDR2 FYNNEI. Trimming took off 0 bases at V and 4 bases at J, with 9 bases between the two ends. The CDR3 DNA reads TGTGCCAGCAGTGAAGCGCTTCTATTCTATGGCTACACCTTC. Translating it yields CASSEALLFYGYTF.

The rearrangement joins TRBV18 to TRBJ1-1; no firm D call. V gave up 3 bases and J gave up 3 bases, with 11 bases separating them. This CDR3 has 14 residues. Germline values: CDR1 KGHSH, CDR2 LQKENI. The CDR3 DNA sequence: TGTGCCAGCTCACCTTTAGGCCCGGACACTGAAGCTTTCTTT. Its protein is CASSPLGPDTEAFF.

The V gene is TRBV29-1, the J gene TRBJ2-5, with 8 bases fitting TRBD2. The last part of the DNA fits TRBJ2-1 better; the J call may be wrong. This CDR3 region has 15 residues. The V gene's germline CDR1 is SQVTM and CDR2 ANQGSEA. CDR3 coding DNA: TGCAGCGTTGAAAATAGCGGGGTCTCAACAGGTGAGCAGTTCTTC. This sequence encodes CSVENSGVSTGEQFF.

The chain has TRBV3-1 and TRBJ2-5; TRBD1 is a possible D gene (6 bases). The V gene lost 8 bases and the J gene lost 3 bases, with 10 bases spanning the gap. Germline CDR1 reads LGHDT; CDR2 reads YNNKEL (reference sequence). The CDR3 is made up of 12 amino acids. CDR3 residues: CASGAGEETQYF. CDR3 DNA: TGTGCCAGCGGGGCAGGGGAAGAGACCCAGTACTTC.

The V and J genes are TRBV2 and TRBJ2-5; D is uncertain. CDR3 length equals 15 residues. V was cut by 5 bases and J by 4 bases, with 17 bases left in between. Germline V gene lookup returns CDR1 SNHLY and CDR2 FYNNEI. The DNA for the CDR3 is TGTGCCAGCAGTAAACCGGGTCCTAGGCGAGAGACCCAGTACTTC. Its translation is CASSKPGPRRETQYF.

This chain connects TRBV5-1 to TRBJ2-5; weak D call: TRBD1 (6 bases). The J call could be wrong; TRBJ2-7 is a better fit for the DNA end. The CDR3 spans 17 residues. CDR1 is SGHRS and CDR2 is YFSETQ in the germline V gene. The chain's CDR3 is CASSFLVSGQGLYEQYF. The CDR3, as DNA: TGCGCCAGCAGCTTTCTGGTCTCTGGGCAGGGGCTCTACGAGCAGTACTTC.

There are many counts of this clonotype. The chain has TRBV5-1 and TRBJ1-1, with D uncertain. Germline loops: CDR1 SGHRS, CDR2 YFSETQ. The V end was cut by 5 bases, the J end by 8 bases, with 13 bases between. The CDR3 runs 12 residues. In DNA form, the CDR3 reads TGCGCCAGCAGGACACAAGGAGGAGAAGCTTTCTTT. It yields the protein CASRTQGGEAFF.